This is a list of T cell receptor beta chains from one sample in a study of cytomegalovirus exposure and HLA in healthy donors. Some clones are missing from TCRdb's copy, which holds only in-frame ones; the method was immunoSEQ multiplex PCR. This sample carries some 250,000 clones, about 92% of them seen once, and the ten largest clones take 3.1%. Material: PBMCs. Receptors originate from a woman in her 30s in good health and CMV-seronegative. The CDR3 runs from the conserved cysteine through the conserved F or W. A D gene is named only where the DNA matches it firmly. Rows give clone size only sometimes, using once, few, many, or a class for an expanded clone.

TRBJ2-7	TRBD2	TRBV27	.	TGTGCCAGCAGTTTGTGGAGCGGGAGCTCCTACGAGCAGTACTTC	CASSLWSGSSYEQYF
TRBJ2-5	TRBD2	TRBV7-6	.	TGTGCCAGCAGCTTTAGCGGGATCCAAGAGACCCAGTACTTC	CASSFSGIQETQYF
TRBJ2-3	.	TRBV30	.	TGTGCCTGGAGGGGACCCGGCACAGATACGCAGTATTTT	CAWRGPGTDTQYF
TRBJ1-1	.	TRBV19	once	TGTGCCAGTAGTATGGGGGGCGCTTACGCTTTCTTT	CASSMGGAYAFF
TRBJ2-6	.	TRBV2	.	TGTGCCAGCAGGGCAGGCCACTCTGGGGCCAACGTCCTGACTTTC	CASRAGHSGANVLTF
TRBJ1-2	.	TRBV6-5	.	TGTGCCAGCAGTTACTCCAGGGACTATGGCTACACCTTC	CASSYSRDYGYTF
TRBJ1-2	.	TRBV19	.	TGTGCCAGTAGTATAGTGGGGGCAGCTTATGGCTACACCTTC	CASSIVGAAYGYTF
TRBJ2-3	.	TRBV5-6	once	TGTGCCAGCAGCCCCAACCCTCACAGTGGGCGCCTCGGTACGCAGTATTTT	CASSPNPHSGRLGTQYF
TRBJ1-2	TRBD1	TRBV5-1	.	TGCGCCAGCAGCTCGATGGACAGGGAAGTCTATGGCTACACCTTC	CASSSMDREVYGYTF
TRBJ2-7	.	TRBV28	.	TGTGCCAGCAGTTTGAGAGGCCCCTACGAGCAGTACTTC	CASSLRGPYEQYF
TRBJ2-2	TRBD2	TRBV13	.	TGTGCCAGCAGCTTAGGACTAGCGGATAGCACCGGGGAGCTGTTTTTT	CASSLGLADSTGELFF
TRBJ2-1	.	TRBV27	.	TGTGCCAGCAGTGTTATTGGGAATGAGCAGTTCTTC	CASSVIGNEQFF
TRBJ2-2	.	TRBV28	.	TGTGCCAGCAGACCTACTGAACCTAGTCCACGGGCCGGGGAGCTGTTTTTT	CASRPTEPSPRAGELFF
TRBJ2-7	TRBD2	TRBV28	.	TGTGCCAGCAAATTTAGCGGGAGGACCCACGAGCAGTACTTC	CASKFSGRTHEQYF
TRBJ2-5	.	TRBV28	.	TGTGCCAGCAACCCTCCGGGGGCCGGTTCCAAAGAGACCCAGTACTTC	CASNPPGAGSKETQYF
TRBJ2-5	TRBD2	TRBV9	.	TGTGCCAGCAGCGTAGGTGTGCAGCGGGATGGGAAAGAGACCCAGTACTTC	CASSVGVQRDGKETQYF
TRBJ1-5	.	TRBV7-2	.	TGTGCCAGCAGCTTAGTGGGAAGCAATCAGCCCCAGCATTTT	CASSLVGSNQPQHF
TRBJ2-6	.	TRBV11-2	.	TGTGCCAGCAGCTACCTCTCGAACGTCCTGACTTTC	CASSYLSNVLTF
TRBJ2-7	.	TRBV7-2	.	TGTGCCAGCAGCTTACCCGAACTCCTTTTCCCCTACGAGCAGTACTTC	CASSLPELLFPYEQYF
TRBJ1-1	.	TRBV4-2	once	TGTGCCAGCAGCCAAGAAAAGAAGACATACACTGAAGCTTTCTTT	CASSQEKKTYTEAFF
TRBJ2-2	.	TRBV6-5	.	TGTGCCAGCAGCCCATTTAGGAAGGCCGGGGAGCTGTTTTTT	CASSPFRKAGELFF
TRBJ2-5	TRBD2	TRBV29-1	.	TGCAGCGTGGGACTAGCCCAGGAAGTTACCCAGTACTTC	CSVGLAQEVTQYF
TRBJ1-2	.	TRBV2	few	TGTGCCAGCAGTGAACTGAGAGGCTCTGGCTACACCTTC	CASSELRGSGYTF
TRBJ2-1	TRBD2	TRBV7-3	.	TGTGCCAGCAGCTTCGGACTAGCGCTTTACAATGAGCAGTTCTTC	CASSFGLALYNEQFF
TRBJ2-1	.	TRBV5-1	.	TGCGCCAGCGCCGGTGGGGGTCTCGAAAATGAGCAGTTCTTC	CASAGGGLENEQFF
TRBJ2-7	.	TRBV25-1	.	TGTGCCAGCACCCCGTATGATGAACGGCAAAACCTCTGCTACGAGCAGTACTTC	CASTPYDERQNLCYEQYF
TRBJ1-2	.	TRBV21-1	.	TGTGCCAGCAGTACTCACCCGGACTACGGCCCAGGCTACACCTTC	CASSTHPDYGPGYTF
TRBJ1-1	TRBD1	TRBV7-6	.	TGTGCCAGCAGCCCGCGACAGGGGACTGAAGCTTTCTTT	CASSPRQGTEAFF
TRBJ1-1	.	TRBV28	.	TGTGCCAGCAGTTTAAATGGACAGTTATTGAACACTGAAGCTTTCTTT	CASSLNGQLLNTEAFF
TRBJ2-3	TRBD2	TRBV27	once	TGTGCCAGCAGTCCCGGACTAGCGGTTAGCACAGATACGCAGTATTTT	CASSPGLAVSTDTQYF
TRBJ2-7	.	TRBV5-4	few	TGTGCCAGCAGCTTGGGGGGGGAGCAGTACTTC	CASSLGGEQYF
TRBJ2-7	TRBD1	TRBV4-1	once	TGCGCCAGCAGCCAGGGGACAGGGGACCCTTACGAGCAGTACTTC	CASSQGTGDPYEQYF
TRBJ2-2	.	TRBV5-1	.	TGCGCCAGCAGCTTGCGCGGGGATAACACCGGGGAGCTGTTTTTT	CASSLRGDNTGELFF
TRBJ2-7	TRBD1	TRBV6-1	.	TGTGCCAGCAGTGAAGCGCGGGGGTGGGGGACAGGGCGATACGAGCAGTACTTC	CASSEARGWGTGRYEQYF
TRBJ2-3	.	TRBV28	.	TGTGCCAGCAGTCTAAGTGTGCCCACCACAGATACGCAGTATTTT	CASSLSVPTTDTQYF